Below, one T cell receptor beta chain is given with its context. The sample is drawn from a study of blood T cell repertoires in COVID-19. On the study more broadly: PBMCs, B-cell-depleted T cells, or T cells provided the cDNA or gDNA that made up the material.

CDR3 length equals 16 residues. The V segment lost 5 bases and the J segment 2 bases; nucleotides outside the gene matches: 12. The germline V gene has CDR1 LNHDA and CDR2 SQIVND (reference sequence). Authors' processing steps: Amplification from reference gene primers served as the basis for estimated nucleated cell counts. This table comes from immunoSEQ multiplex PCR, and its TCRdb copy is limited to in-frame clones, with some not included. V and J calls and clone size are as listed in that table; D and trimming were resolved from the DNA. The table shows 85,000 to 100,000 clones, with 90% occurring only once.

Input material: peripheral blood. The sequence was collected from a man in his sixties with acute or convalescent COVID-19. V gene TRBV19 combines with J gene TRBJ2-7; 7 nucleotides align to TRBD1. The CDR3 region is CASSFSAGTEAYEQYF. CDR3 DNA sequence: TGTGCCAGTAGTTTTTCCGCCGGGACAGAAGCCTACGAGCAGTACTTC.